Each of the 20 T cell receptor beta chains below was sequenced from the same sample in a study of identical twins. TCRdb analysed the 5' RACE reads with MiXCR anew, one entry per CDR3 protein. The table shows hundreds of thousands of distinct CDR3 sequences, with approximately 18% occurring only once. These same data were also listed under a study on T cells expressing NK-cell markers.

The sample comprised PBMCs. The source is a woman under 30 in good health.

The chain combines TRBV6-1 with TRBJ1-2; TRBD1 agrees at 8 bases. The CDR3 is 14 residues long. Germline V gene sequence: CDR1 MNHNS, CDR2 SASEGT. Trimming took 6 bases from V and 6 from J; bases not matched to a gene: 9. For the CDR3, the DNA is TGTGCCAGCAGGGAGGACGGGACAGGCGATGGCTACACCTTC. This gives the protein CASREDGTGDGYTF.

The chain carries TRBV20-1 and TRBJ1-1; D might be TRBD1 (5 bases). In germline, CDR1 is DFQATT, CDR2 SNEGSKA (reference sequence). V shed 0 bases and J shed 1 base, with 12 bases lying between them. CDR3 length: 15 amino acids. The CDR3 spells CSARDYGQGNTEAFF. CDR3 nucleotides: TGCAGTGCTAGAGATTACGGGCAGGGGAACACTGAAGCTTTCTTT.

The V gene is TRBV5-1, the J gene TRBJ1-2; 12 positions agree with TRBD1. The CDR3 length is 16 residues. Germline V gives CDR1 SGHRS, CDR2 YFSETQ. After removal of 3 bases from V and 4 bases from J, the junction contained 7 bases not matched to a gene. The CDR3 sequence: CASSWGQGAQGYGYTF. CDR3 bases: TGCGCCAGCAGCTGGGGACAGGGGGCGCAGGGCTATGGCTACACCTTC.

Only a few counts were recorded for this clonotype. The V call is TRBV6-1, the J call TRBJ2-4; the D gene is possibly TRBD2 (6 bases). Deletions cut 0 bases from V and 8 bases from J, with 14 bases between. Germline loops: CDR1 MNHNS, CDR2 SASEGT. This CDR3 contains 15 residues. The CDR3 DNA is TGTGCCAGCAGTGAAGCGCTAGGAGGGGAGGACATTCAGTACTTC. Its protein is CASSEALGGEDIQYF.

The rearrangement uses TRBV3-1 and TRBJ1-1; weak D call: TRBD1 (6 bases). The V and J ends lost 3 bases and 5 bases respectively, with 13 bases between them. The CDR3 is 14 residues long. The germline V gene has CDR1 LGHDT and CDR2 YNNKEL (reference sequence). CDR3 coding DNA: TGTGCCAGCAGCCAGAGAGGGGGGGGAACTGAAGCTTTCTTT. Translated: CASSQRGGGTEAFF.

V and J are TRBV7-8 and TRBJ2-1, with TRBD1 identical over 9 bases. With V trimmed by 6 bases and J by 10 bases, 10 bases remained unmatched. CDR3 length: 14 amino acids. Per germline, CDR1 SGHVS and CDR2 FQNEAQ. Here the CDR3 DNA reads TGTGCCAGCAGAAGTCGGACAGGGGCTTGGGAGCAGTTCTTC. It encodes CASRSRTGAWEQFF.

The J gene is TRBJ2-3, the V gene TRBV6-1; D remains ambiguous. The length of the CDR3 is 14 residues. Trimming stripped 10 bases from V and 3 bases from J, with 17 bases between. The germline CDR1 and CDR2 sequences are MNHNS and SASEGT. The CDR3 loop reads CATTSDRLTDTQYF. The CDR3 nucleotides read TGTGCCACCACCTCGGACCGACTGACAGATACGCAGTATTTT.

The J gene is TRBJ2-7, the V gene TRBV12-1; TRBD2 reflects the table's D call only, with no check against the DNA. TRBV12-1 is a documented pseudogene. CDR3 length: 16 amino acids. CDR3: CASSWAPSGRAYEQYF. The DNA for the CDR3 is TGTGCCAGCAGCTGGGCCCCCAGCGGGAGGGCATACGAGCAGTACTTC.

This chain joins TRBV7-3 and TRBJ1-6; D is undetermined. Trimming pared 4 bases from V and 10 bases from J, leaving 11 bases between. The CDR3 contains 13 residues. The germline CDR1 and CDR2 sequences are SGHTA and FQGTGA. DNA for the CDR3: TGTGCCAGCAGCTCGACGAGGCAATCACCCCTCCACTTT. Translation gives CASSSTRQSPLHF.

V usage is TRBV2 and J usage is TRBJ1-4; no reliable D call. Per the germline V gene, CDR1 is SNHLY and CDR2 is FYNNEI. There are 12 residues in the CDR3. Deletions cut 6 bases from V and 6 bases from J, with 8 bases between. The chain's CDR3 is CASSFMDEKLFF. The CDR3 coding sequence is TGTGCCAGCAGCTTCATGGATGAAAAACTGTTTTTT.

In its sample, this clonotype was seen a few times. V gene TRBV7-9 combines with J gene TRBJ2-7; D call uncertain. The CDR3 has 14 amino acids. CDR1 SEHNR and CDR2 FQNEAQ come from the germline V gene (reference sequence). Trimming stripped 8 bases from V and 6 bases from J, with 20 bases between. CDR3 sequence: CASRMGGWGSEQYF. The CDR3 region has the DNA TGTGCCAGCCGGATGGGCGGTTGGGGAAGCGAGCAGTACTTC.

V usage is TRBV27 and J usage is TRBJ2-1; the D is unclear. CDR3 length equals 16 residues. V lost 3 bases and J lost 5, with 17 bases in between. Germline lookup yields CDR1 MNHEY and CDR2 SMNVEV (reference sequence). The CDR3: CASSFLGSTQNNEQFF. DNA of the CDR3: TGTGCCAGCAGTTTCCTCGGGTCGACCCAAAACAATGAGCAGTTCTTC.

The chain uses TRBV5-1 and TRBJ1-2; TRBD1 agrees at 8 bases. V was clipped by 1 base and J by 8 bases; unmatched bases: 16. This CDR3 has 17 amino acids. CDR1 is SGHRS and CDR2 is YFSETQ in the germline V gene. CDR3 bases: TGCGCCAGCAGCTTGATTGGACCCAAAACAGGGGGTAAAGGCTACACCTTC. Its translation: CASSLIGPKTGGKGYTF.

CDR3 protein: CASSLTGVGTGELFF. The CDR3 DNA sequence: TGTGCCAGCAGTCTCACAGGGGTAGGCACCGGGGAGCTGTTTTTT. This chain joins TRBV27 and TRBJ2-2; 7 bases map to TRBD1. Germline V gene lookup returns CDR1 MNHEY and CDR2 SMNVEV (reference sequence). This CDR3 region has 15 residues. Trimming at V came to 5 bases and at J to 4 bases, leaving 7 bases not matched to a gene.

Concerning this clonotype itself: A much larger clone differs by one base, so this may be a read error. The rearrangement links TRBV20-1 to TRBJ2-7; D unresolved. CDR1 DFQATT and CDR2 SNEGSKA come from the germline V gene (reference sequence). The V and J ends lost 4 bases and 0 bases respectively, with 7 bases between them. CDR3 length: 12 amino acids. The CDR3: CSAKASSYEQYF. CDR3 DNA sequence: TGCAGTGCTAAAGCTAGCTCCTACGAGCAGTACTTC.

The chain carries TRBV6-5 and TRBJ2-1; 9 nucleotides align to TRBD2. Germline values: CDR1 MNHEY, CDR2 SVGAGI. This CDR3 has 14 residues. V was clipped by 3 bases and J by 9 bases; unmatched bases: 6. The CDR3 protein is CASSYRAGGIEQFF. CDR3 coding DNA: TGTGCCAGCAGTTATCGTGCGGGAGGGATTGAGCAGTTCTTC.

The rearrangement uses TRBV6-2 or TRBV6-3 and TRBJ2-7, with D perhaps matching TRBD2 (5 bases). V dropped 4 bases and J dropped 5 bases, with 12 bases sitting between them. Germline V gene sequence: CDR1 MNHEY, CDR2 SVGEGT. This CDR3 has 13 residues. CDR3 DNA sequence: TGTGCCAGCAGTTCCGGACTGAGCAACGAGCAGTACTTC. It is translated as CASSSGLSNEQYF.

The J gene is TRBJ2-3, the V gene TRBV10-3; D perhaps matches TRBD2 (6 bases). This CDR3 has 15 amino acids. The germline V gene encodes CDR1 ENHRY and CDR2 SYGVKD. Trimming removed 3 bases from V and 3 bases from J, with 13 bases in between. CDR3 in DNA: TGTGCCATCAGTGAACCGGGACTGCAAACAGATACGCAGTATTTT. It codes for CAISEPGLQTDTQYF.

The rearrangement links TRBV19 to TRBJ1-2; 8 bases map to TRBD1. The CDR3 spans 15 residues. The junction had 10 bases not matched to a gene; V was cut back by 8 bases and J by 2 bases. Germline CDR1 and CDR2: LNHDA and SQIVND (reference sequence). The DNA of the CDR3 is TGTGCCAGTGAATTCGGGACAGGACGGAACTATGGCTACACCTTC. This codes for CASEFGTGRNYGYTF.

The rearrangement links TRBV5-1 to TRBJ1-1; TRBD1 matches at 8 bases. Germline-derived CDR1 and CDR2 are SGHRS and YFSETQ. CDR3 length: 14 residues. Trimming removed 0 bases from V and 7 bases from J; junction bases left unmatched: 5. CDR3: CASSLEGTGNEAFF. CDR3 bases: TGCGCCAGCAGCTTGGAAGGGACAGGCAATGAAGCTTTCTTT.